This paragraph covers one TCR beta chain sequence. At least ten counts were recorded for this clonotype. Its binding antigen is unknown. Base-call qualities are not available, and no considerably larger clone is one nucleotide away. This specimen belongs to a study of CD8 T cells in ankylosing spondylitis (dated by TCRdb to between 2016 and 2019). Regarding the complete study: To find TCR variants linked to disease, the study profiled T cell receptor beta repertoires in ankylosing spondylitis patients and healthy donors. The full study cohort was made up of about two dozen ankylosing spondylitis patients and roughly 98 healthy donors. Samples of peripheral blood were taken, and for ankylosing spondylitis patients, synovial fluid was collected as well.

Unmatched junction bases come to 11, with V trimmed by 2 bases and J by 5 bases. From a lookup of the germline V gene, CDR1 and CDR2 are MDHEN and SYDVKM. From cysteine to phenylalanine, the CDR3 is 16 amino acids long. The sequence is cut down to CDR3 DNA, 48 bases in frame from base 1. Sequencing was performed on an Illumina HiSeq 2500. TCR beta libraries were prepared by quantitative 5'-RACE with molecular barcodes. Per the source publication's procedure: A new computational method based on a probabilistic model of VDJ rearrangement was used to identify disease-linked TCR variants. TCRdb applied fastp at Q25 and MiXCR to the public reads, then kept only in-frame beta chains. Entries that share a CDR3 protein sequence are merged under the most common genes and DNA. The V and J calls were not made by the authors but by TCRdb's processing. For this sample there are about 240,000 distinct CDR3 sequences; approximately 9% appear just once. The ten largest clones represent nearly 7% of the sample.

Study-wide conclusions, independent of this receptor: According to the report, matched synovial fluid samples from ankylosing spondylitis patients were significantly enriched for the disease-linked clones. The disease-linked clones had a CD8+ phenotype and were found at relatively low frequencies in peripheral blood. Some of the motif variants had been reported before in the synovial fluid and blood of reactive arthritis patients, a finding that suggests common disease-initiation mechanisms. A TCR beta motif of fewer than 10 highly homologous amino acid variants appeared characteristic of blood from ankylosing spondylitis patients.

The TCR was taken from a male donor with ankylosing spondylitis or in good health (not recorded which). Sequencing was carried out using blood, either unsorted or a sorted T cell fraction (not recorded which). The chain links TRBV28 with TRBJ1-1, with TRBD1 identical over 7 junction bases. The DNA sequence follows: TGTGCCAGCAGTTTACCAACAGGGGCGGGGAATACTGAAGCTTTCTTT. The resulting protein is CASSLPTGAGNTEAFF. With the rest looked up from the reference TRBV28 and TRBJ1-1 genes rather than sequenced, the full variable domain is DVKVTQSSRYLVKRTGEKVFLECVQDMDHENMFWYRQDPGLGLRLIYFSYDVKMKEKGDIPEGYSVSREKKERFSLILESASTNQTSMYLCASSLPTGAGNTEAFFGQGTRLTVV.